This T cell receptor (beta chain) was found in a study of response to subunit inactivated influenza vaccine. This CDR3 is 16 amino acids long. V gave up 0 bases and J gave up 0 bases, with 9 bases separating them. Germline CDR1 is SGHRS and CDR2 is YFSETQ. TCRdb re-derived calls from the RT-PCR reads in MiXCR, one entry per CDR3 protein. The table lists 450,000 to 600,000 distinct CDR3 sequences, roughly 7.9% of them singletons. The sample holds many counts of this clonotype. This sequence joins TRBV5-1 and TRBJ1-4, with unresolved D. This TCR came from a man aged 50 to 69 who received an inactivated influenza vaccine. The input for sequencing was PBMCs from blood, taken less than 30 months after vaccination. The CDR3 sequence: CASSLDPPATNEKLFF. The CDR3 DNA reads as TGCGCCAGCAGCTTGGATCCCCCTGCAACTAATGAAAAACTGTTTTTT.